The TCR beta chain described here comes from a study of vaccination and CD4 T cells after COVID-19. The wider study: Post-vaccine sampling followed dose two by a median 72 days (range 14 to 241).

Study results and caveats: Counts of SARS-CoV-2-reactive clonotypes had a median that went from approximately 21 to 40, a nonsignificant change.

Time point specified: late sampling 161 to 241 days after vaccination in a few convalescent patients. Regarding this clonotype: Antigen unknown.

TCRdb analysed the PCR reads with MiXCR anew, one entry per CDR3 protein. The sample consists of about 28,000 distinct CDR3 sequences, around 50% of them appearing once. The CDR3 is 11 residues long. V was pared by 10 bases and J by 10 bases, with 14 bases between. The germline V gene encodes CDR1 SEHNR and CDR2 FQNEAQ (reference sequence). The chain carries TRBV7-9 and TRBJ2-1; D is uncertain. This specimen consisted of CD4+ T cells from blood, obtained about 7 months after SARS-CoV-2 vaccination. This clonotype was obtained from a human donor who had recovered from COVID-19. In DNA form, the CDR3 reads TGTGCCATAGGCGCCCCAGAAGAGCAGTTCTTC. Its protein product is CAIGAPEEQFF.